The present T cell receptor beta chain was sequenced within a study of cytomegalovirus exposure and HLA in healthy donors. For the study at large: A subsequent analysis reported that the roughly 120 validation repertoires were produced on the same platform that had also been used for the 666 first-cohort repertoires. Overall study findings and caveats: Many donors shared some public TCRs, even though most TCR sequences were rare. The authors enumerated over 150 TCR beta chains as linked to cytomegalovirus. The finding came from a later analysis; first-cohort TCR clusters tended to co-occur in the 95 to 150 validation repertoires.

The CDR3 runs to 14 residues. Germline V gene data show CDR1 as SNHLY and CDR2 as FYNNEI. V lost 5 bases and J 4 bases, leaving 14 bases between the germline ends. Points on this clone: The antigen is undetermined.

The assay was immunoSEQ multiplex PCR, and TCRdb's table has in-frame clones only and misses some. The repertoire holds some 79,000 clones, with about 93% as singletons. This TCR was recovered from a woman aged 18-29 years in good health and CMV-seropositive. This chain uses TRBV2 with TRBJ1-2, with no clear D. Sequencing was carried out using PBMCs. This CDR3 reads CASSPHEKLYGYTF. For the CDR3, the DNA is TGTGCCAGCAGTCCTCACGAGAAACTCTATGGCTACACCTTC.